This entry lists 27 T cell receptor beta chains sequenced from one sample in a study of shared clonotypes between healthy human individuals (dated by TCRdb to 2020 to 2022). Libraries were made using the immunoSEQ multiplex PCR assay. TCRdb mirrors the immuneACCESS table, restricted to in-frame sequences. Some clones are absent from its copies; in checked studies, under half trace to an unresolved V gene, and the reason for the others is unknown. This sample has more than 850,000 clones in its table, and approximately 80% of those were observed once. The ten most abundant clones make up 0.52% of the sample. The material sequenced was memory CD4+ T cells from PBMCs. In light of the paper, this sample's cell subset or site label describes: CD45RA-negative fraction. The receptors were gathered from a man between 18 and 35 years old in good health. Some clones in this sample may be carry-over from other donors' samples.

This clone has ten or more counts. The chain joins TRBV5-8 to TRBJ2-7; 11 bases align to TRBD2. After removal of 4 bases from V and 0 bases from J, the junction contained 9 bases not matched to a gene. CDR3 size: 17 residues. Germline-derived CDR1 and CDR2 are SGHTS and YDEGEE. The CDR3 DNA follows: TGTGCCAGCAGCAAGACCGGGACTAGCGGACCCTCCTACGAGCAGTACTTC. As protein: CASSKTGTSGPSYEQYF.

The chain recombines TRBV4-3 with TRBJ1-1; D possibly corresponds to TRBD1 (5 bases). Germline CDR1 LGHNA, CDR2 YSLEER. Between the trimmed V and J ends, which lost 7 bases and 3 bases, there was a span of 30 bases. The CDR3 has 19 residues. For the CDR3, the DNA is TGCGCCAGCAACCACCAATCGCCGACAGACTTGGCCGGGGACACTGAAGCTTTCTTT. The encoded protein is CASNHQSPTDLAGDTEAFF.

The genes are TRBV5-1 and TRBJ2-1; the D is unclear. Germline V gene data show CDR1 as SGHRS and CDR2 as YFSETQ. V was pared by 1 base and J by 6 bases, with 14 bases between. CDR3 size: 15 residues. The CDR3 reads CASSLMAIKLNEQFF. The CDR3 DNA reads as TGCGCCAGCAGCTTGATGGCAATAAAACTCAATGAGCAGTTCTTC.

This clone showed up just a few times. The chain employs TRBV5-1 and TRBJ1-6, with 7 bases aligning to TRBD1. Germline CDR1 reads SGHRS; CDR2 reads YFSETQ. The CDR3 length is 15 residues. The ends lost 0 bases at V and 7 bases at J; junction bases unmatched: 4. In nucleotides, the CDR3 is TGCGCCAGCAGCTTGGCCATGGACAGGAATTCACCCCTCCACTTT. Protein: CASSLAMDRNSPLHF.

This clone was seen once. The chain links TRBV29-1 to TRBJ2-3; D not resolved. This CDR3 has 13 residues. Germline loops: CDR1 SQVTM, CDR2 ANQGSEA. Trimming left V 6 bases short and J 1 base short, with 11 bases between. The DNA for the CDR3 is TGCAGCGTCACCGGGCCGCGCACAGATACGCAGTATTTT. Its translation is CSVTGPRTDTQYF.

J is TRBJ2-7 and V is TRBV15, with 10 bases lining up with TRBD2. Germline-derived CDR1 and CDR2 are LNHNV and YYDKDF (reference sequence). V gave up 0 bases and J gave up 6 bases; unmatched junction bases: 5. The CDR3 length is 15 residues. The CDR3 loop is CATSRDSGRTGEQYF. The CDR3 DNA reads as TGTGCCACCAGCAGAGATAGCGGGAGGACTGGCGAGCAGTACTTC.

The CDR3 is CASSTPPGGDQRYSYEQYF. In nucleotides, the CDR3 is TGTGCCAGCAGTACACCCCCAGGGGGGGACCAACGATATTCCTACGAGCAGTACTTC. This rearrangement joins TRBV28 to TRBJ2-7; D tentatively fits TRBD1 or TRBD2 (7 bases each). The CDR3 length is 19 residues. With 5 bases removed from V and 1 base from J, the gap between germline ends came to 27 bases. The germline V gene encodes CDR1 MDHEN and CDR2 SYDVKM.

The V and J genes are TRBV30 and TRBJ2-7; 8 nucleotides line up with TRBD2. CDR3 length: 16 amino acids. Germline assignment: CDR1 GTSNPN and CDR2 SVGIG (reference sequence). V dropped 5 bases and J dropped 0; count of bases not matched to a gene: 12. CDR3 in DNA: TGTGCCTGGGCGCCTGGCGGGGGGAGGGTCTCCTACGAGCAGTACTTC. Its protein product is CAWAPGGGRVSYEQYF.

This clone was found once. The V gene is TRBV12-2, the J gene TRBJ1-5; TRBD1 is the table's D call and was not checked against the DNA. TRBV12-2 has pseudogene status. This CDR3 has 16 residues. For the CDR3, the DNA is TGTGCAAGAGAAACGGCAGGTGGGCTTAGCAATCAGCCCCAGCATTTT. It yields the protein CARETAGGLSNQPQHF.

The chain joins TRBV6-1 to TRBJ1-2; D is uncertain. This CDR3 comprises 11 residues. The ends were cut back, 8 bases at V and 3 bases at J, with 7 bases in the middle. Germline V CDR1 and CDR2: MNHNS, SASEGT. This CDR3 is CASFSDYGYTF. DNA of the CDR3: TGTGCCAGCTTCTCAGACTATGGCTACACCTTC.

CDR3 DNA: TGTGCCAGCAGCTCTTATCCAAGCAATCAGCCCCAGCATTTT. This encodes CASSSYPSNQPQHF. This rearrangement joins TRBV28 to TRBJ1-5; D gene ambiguous. Germline loops: CDR1 MDHEN, CDR2 SYDVKM. This CDR3 contains 14 residues. The V end lost 6 bases, the J end lost 1 base, and 10 bases lay between the germline ends. Complete variable domain (other parts from reference TRBV28 and TRBJ1-5): DVKVTQSSRYLVKRTGEKVFLECVQDMDHENMFWYRQDPGLGLRLIYFSYDVKMKEKGDIPEGYSVSREKKERFSLILESASTNQTSMYLCASSSYPSNQPQHFGDGTRLSIL.

This rearrangement joins TRBV11-2 to TRBJ1-2, with 7 positions matching TRBD1. The CDR3 has 14 amino acids. Trimming removed 1 base from V and 2 bases from J; junction bases left unmatched: 1. CDR1 and CDR2 from the germline V gene are SGHAT and FQNNGV. DNA for the CDR3: TGTGCCAGCAGCTTAGGGGACAGAAACTATGGCTACACCTTC. It specifies CASSLGDRNYGYTF.

The chain joins TRBV11-2 to TRBJ1-3; D might be TRBD1 (6 bases). V lost 1 base and J lost 1, with 11 bases in between. The CDR3 is made up of 16 amino acids. Germline V gene lookup returns CDR1 SGHAT and CDR2 FQNNGV. The DNA for the CDR3 is TGTGCCAGCAGCTTAGTCCCAGGGGTGTCTGGAAACACCATATATTTT. Residues: CASSLVPGVSGNTIYF.

On this clone itself: Other DNA sequences of this sample code for an identical CDR3. This chain connects TRBV28 to TRBJ1-2; D perhaps matches TRBD1 (6 bases). The V end lost 5 bases, the J end lost 8 bases, and 9 bases lay between the germline ends. The CDR3 length is 11 residues. CDR1 MDHEN and CDR2 SYDVKM come from the germline V gene. Here the CDR3 DNA reads TGTGCCAGCAGTACAGGGCGAGGCTACACCTTC. Translated: CASSTGRGYTF.

The V call is TRBV7-2, the J call TRBJ2-7, with 12 bases that match TRBD2. Germline CDR1 SGHTA, CDR2 FQGNSA. Trimming took 4 bases from V and 2 from J; bases not matched to a gene: 15. This CDR3 comprises 19 residues. CDR3 amino acids: CASSSKPWTSGVKTYEQYF. The CDR3 DNA reads TGTGCCAGCAGCTCCAAACCCTGGACTAGCGGGGTGAAAACCTACGAGCAGTACTTC.

CDR3: CASSQDRTGDEQYF. In nucleotides, the CDR3 is TGCGCCAGCAGCCAAGACAGGACAGGGGACGAGCAGTACTTC. The chain couples TRBV4-3 to TRBJ2-7; 9 positions agree with TRBD1. This CDR3 is built from 14 residues. V lost 0 bases to trimming and J lost 5 bases; unmatched junction nucleotides: 2. Germline CDR1 LGHNA, CDR2 YSLEER.

Comment on this clone: This CDR3 is also generated by other DNA sequences in the sample. The chain recombines TRBV30 with TRBJ2-3, with 10 bases fitting TRBD2. V gave up 3 bases and J gave up 8 bases; unmatched junction bases: 8. The CDR3 covers 14 residues. Germline CDR1 GTSNPN, CDR2 SVGIG (reference sequence). The CDR3 spells CAWSPAGGLVTQYF. The CDR3 region has the DNA TGTGCCTGGAGCCCAGCGGGAGGGTTAGTTACGCAGTATTTT.

The chain links TRBV18 to TRBJ1-1, with D possibly matching TRBD1 (5 bases). The V gene lost 1 base and the J gene lost 0 bases, with 9 bases spanning the gap. CDR3 length: 15 amino acids. Germline V CDR1 and CDR2: KGHSH, LQKENI. CDR3 sequence reads: CASSPQGLVNTEAFF. CDR3 sequence (DNA): TGTGCCAGCTCACCACAGGGGCTCGTGAACACTGAAGCTTTCTTT.

The chain recombines TRBV28 with TRBJ2-1, with 7 bases that match TRBD2. The junction had 6 bases not matched to a gene; V was cut back by 5 bases and J by 8 bases. The CDR3 runs to 13 residues. Germline CDR1 MDHEN, CDR2 SYDVKM. This CDR3 reads CASSIGLGDEQFF. The DNA for the CDR3 is TGTGCCAGCAGTATCGGACTAGGGGATGAGCAGTTCTTC.

This clone was picked up one time. The chain is built from TRBV7-3 and TRBJ2-3; no reliable D call. CDR3 length: 15 amino acids. Germline assignment: CDR1 SGHTA and CDR2 FQGTGA. Trimming cost V 1 base and J 6 bases, with 14 bases left between them. The CDR3 nucleotides read TGTGCCAGCAGCTTAATGGGCGTAGGCCGGGATACGCAGTATTTT. Translated, it gives CASSLMGVGRDTQYF.

V is TRBV28 and J is TRBJ1-1; D gene ambiguous. Germline V gives CDR1 MDHEN, CDR2 SYDVKM. V shed 6 bases and J shed 7 bases, with 12 bases lying between them. CDR3 length: 12 residues. The CDR3 reads CASSPFSSEAFF. The DNA of the CDR3 is TGTGCCAGCAGCCCATTCTCCAGTGAAGCTTTCTTT.

The chain is built from TRBV12-5 and TRBJ2-5, with 12 bases fitting TRBD1. CDR1 and CDR2 from the germline V gene are LGHNT and FRNRAP. This CDR3 contains 13 residues. The CDR3 here is CASGQGAVETQYF. The CDR3 bases are TGTGCGTCGGGACAGGGGGCTGTGGAGACCCAGTACTTC.

This rearrangement joins TRBV2 to TRBJ2-5; D remains ambiguous. The J call may be incorrect, as the DNA end agrees better with TRBJ2-7. The CDR3 is made up of 13 amino acids. The germline V gene encodes CDR1 SNHLY and CDR2 FYNNEI. CDR3 nucleotide sequence: TGTGCCAGCAGTGATAGAAGGTCCTACGAGCAGTACTTC. It codes for CASSDRRSYEQYF.

The chain employs TRBV9 and TRBJ1-2; maybe TRBD1 (5 bases). The CDR3 covers 17 residues. Germline-derived CDR1 and CDR2 are SGDLS and YYNGEE. The V and J ends lost 4 bases and 2 bases respectively, with 21 bases between them. The CDR3 protein is CASSPSGPSRGNYGYTF. Written as DNA, the CDR3 is TGTGCCAGCAGCCCAAGTGGACCGTCCCGGGGGAACTATGGCTACACCTTC.

The V call is TRBV13, the J call TRBJ1-2; 9 bases match TRBD1. CDR3 length: 19 amino acids. Trimming cost V 5 bases and J 6 bases; bases outside gene matches: 22. From germline, CDR1 is PRHDT and CDR2 FYEKMQ (reference sequence). CDR3 coding DNA: TGTGCCAGCAGCCCGTACACCGGGACAGGGCTGGTTTTGCAGGATGGCTACACCTTC. The encoded protein is CASSPYTGTGLVLQDGYTF. The full variable domain, in which reference TRBV13 and TRBJ1-2 provide the parts outside the CDR3, is AAGVIQSPRHLIKEKRETATLKCYPIPRHDTVYWYQQGPGQDPQFLISFYEKMQSDKGSIPDRFSAQQFSDYHSELNMSSLELGDSALYFCASSPYTGTGLVLQDGYTFGSGTRLTVV.

The rearrangement joins TRBV7-9 to TRBJ1-1; D is uncertain. The CDR3 is made up of 13 amino acids. V lost 5 bases and J lost 0, with 7 bases in between. CDR1 is SEHNR and CDR2 is FQNEAQ in the germline V gene (reference sequence). The CDR3 spells CASSLRMNTEAFF. The CDR3 bases are TGTGCCAGCAGCCTCCGCATGAACACTGAAGCTTTCTTT.

A note on this clone: This sequence may be a read error, since a much larger clone differs from it by one base. The V gene is TRBV25-1, the J gene TRBJ1-1; D gene ambiguous. Trimming took 3 bases from V and 0 from J, leaving 2 bases between them. Germline V gene lookup returns CDR1 MGHDK and CDR2 SYGVNS. This CDR3 is 12 amino acids long. CDR3: CASSDVNTEAFF. The CDR3 DNA is TGTGCCAGCAGTGACGTGAACACTGAAGCTTTCTTT.